This T cell receptor (beta chain) emerged from a study of blood T cell repertoires in COVID-19. Across the study: Samples of COVID-19 (acute and convalescent) were obtained from the United States, Italy and Spain. PBMCs, B-cell-depleted T cells, or T cells were the source of the cDNA or gDNA that made up the material.

Methods used by the authors: Using reference gene primer amplification, nucleated cell counts were estimated. TCRdb's copy holds only in-frame clones and misses some; the assay was immunoSEQ multiplex PCR. Clone size and V and J calls were adopted from that table, with D and trimming inferred from the DNA. The sample includes about 300,000 clones, roughly 83% of them seen just once. Concerning this clone itself: Other DNA sequences in the same sample also yield this CDR3.

This CDR3 spans 13 amino acids. CDR1 SGHVS and CDR2 FQNEAQ come from the germline V gene. Trimming pared 3 bases from V and 4 bases from J, leaving 7 bases between. The receptor's source is a woman aged 50 to 60 with acute or convalescent COVID-19. This chain links TRBV7-8 with TRBJ1-5; D not resolved. The sample taken for sequencing was peripheral blood. The CDR3 DNA reads TGTGCCAGCAGCTTGTCGGGGAATCAGCCCCAGCATTTT. As protein: CASSLSGNQPQHF.